Shown below are 28 T cell receptor beta chains from a single sample sequenced in a study of blood T cells in healthy people across ages (dated by TCRdb to the mid-2010s). The library was prepared using 5' RACE. Reads for this sample came from an Illumina HiSeq 2500. A second roughly 6 to 12 cycle PCR used a sample-barcoded 5' primer and a J-beta primer mix. TCRdb reprocessed the public reads (quality trimming at Q25 with fastp, clone calling with MiXCR) and kept in-frame beta chains. Every CDR3 protein is listed once, alongside the most common genes and DNA of its rows. This sample holds almost 800,000 distinct CDR3 sequences; about 62% were observed only once. 22% of the sample lies in the top ten. Sequencing used blood. All receptors come from a man aged 30-40 years in good health.

This clonotype showed up many times. The CDR3 is CASKLWASGSGTQYF. The CDR3 DNA reads TGTGCCAGCAAGTTATGGGCTAGCGGCTCAGGGACCCAGTACTTC. The gene calls are TRBV27 and TRBJ2-5; 7 nucleotides align to TRBD2. Germline V CDR1 and CDR2: MNHEY, SMNVEV (reference sequence). V lost 7 bases and J lost 7; bases outside the gene matches: 15. The CDR3 has 15 residues.

The J gene is TRBJ1-5, the V gene TRBV6-6, with a tentative D call TRBD1 (5 bases). CDR3 length: 14 residues. Trimming removed 2 bases at V and 2 bases at J, with 7 bases between. CDR1 is MNHNY, CDR2 SVGAGI, per germline (reference sequence). This chain's CDR3 is CASSYQQGNQPQHF. CDR3 nucleotides: TGTGCCAGCAGTTACCAACAGGGCAATCAGCCCCAGCATTTT.

The chain joins TRBV10-3 to TRBJ1-5; the D is unclear. The CDR3 spans 14 residues. V lost 4 bases to trimming and J lost 0 bases, with 7 bases between them. CDR1 is ENHRY and CDR2 is SYGVKD in the germline V gene. CDR3 amino acids: CAISAADSNQPQHF. CDR3 DNA: TGTGCCATCAGTGCGGCGGATAGCAATCAGCCCCAGCATTTT.

There are a few counts of this clonotype. The rearrangement links TRBV28 to TRBJ2-1, with TRBD2 identical over 12 bases. The last part of the DNA fits TRBJ2-7 better; the J call may be wrong. Germline V gene lookup returns CDR1 MDHEN and CDR2 SYDVKM. The CDR3 extends over 14 amino acids. The CDR3 is CASTSGGAYNEQYF. CDR3 in DNA: TGTGCCAGCACTAGCGGGGGGGCCTACAATGAGCAGTACTTC.

This rearrangement joins TRBV7-2 to TRBJ1-6; perhaps TRBD1 as D (5 bases). The germline V gene has CDR1 SGHTA and CDR2 FQGNSA. Trimming removed 1 base from V and 6 bases from J, with 13 bases in between. The CDR3 contains 16 residues. The CDR3: CASSLVGGVTNSPLHF. In DNA form, the CDR3 reads TGTGCCAGCAGCTTAGTCGGGGGTGTCACTAATTCACCCCTCCACTTT. The whole variable domain, remainder taken from reference TRBV7-2 and TRBJ1-6, is GAGVSQSPSNKVTEKGKDVELRCDPISGHTALYWYRQSLGQGLEFLIYFQGNSAPDKSGLPSDRFSAERTGGSVSTLTIQRTQQEDSAVYLCASSLVGGVTNSPLHFGNGTRLTVT.

V usage is TRBV12-3 or TRBV12-4 and J usage is TRBJ2-1; tentative D call: TRBD1 (6 bases). This CDR3 contains 13 residues. V was shortened by 8 bases and J by 10 bases, with 18 bases between the two germline ends. For the CDR3, the DNA is TGTGCCAGCTGTCTCCTACAGGGTGGGGAGCAGTTCTTC. Its translation is CASCLLQGGEQFF.

This clonotype appeared a few times. The chain links TRBV27 to TRBJ2-7, with a tentative D call TRBD1 (5 bases). From germline, CDR1 is MNHEY and CDR2 SMNVEV (reference sequence). V was clipped by 5 bases and J by 3 bases, with 11 bases between them. The CDR3 has 13 residues. The CDR3 here is CASSPRVNYEQYF. DNA of the CDR3: TGTGCCAGCAGTCCCAGGGTCAACTACGAGCAGTACTTC.

The rearrangement links TRBV4-1 to TRBJ2-2; 8 bases fit TRBD2. This CDR3 spans 16 amino acids. Germline CDR1 reads MGHRA; CDR2 reads YSYEKL. V shed 3 bases, J shed 4 bases, and the junction held 7 bases outside the gene matches. CDR3 nucleotide sequence: TGCGCCAGCAGCCACGTAGCGGGAAAGGGCACCGGGGAGCTGTTTTTT. As protein: CASSHVAGKGTGELFF.

The V call is TRBV28, the J call TRBJ1-5, with TRBD1 matching over 10 bases. The CDR3 runs to 13 residues. Germline V CDR1 and CDR2: MDHEN, SYDVKM. With 6 bases clipped from V and 7 bases from J, the junction kept 3 bases outside the gene matches. CDR3 DNA: TGTGCCAGCAGGATGGGACAGGGGCAGCCCCAGCATTTT. Its protein is CASRMGQGQPQHF. The variable domain in full, completed from reference TRBV28 and TRBJ1-5, reads DVKVTQSSRYLVKRTGEKVFLECVQDMDHENMFWYRQDPGLGLRLIYFSYDVKMKEKGDIPEGYSVSREKKERFSLILESASTNQTSMYLCASRMGQGQPQHFGDGTRLSIL.

Only one count was recorded for this clonotype. The V and J genes are TRBV29-1 and TRBJ1-2; weak D call: TRBD1 (5 bases). The CDR3 consists of 13 residues. Germline-derived CDR1 and CDR2 are SQVTM and ANQGSEA. V gave up 4 bases and J gave up 1 base, with 10 bases separating them. CDR3 in DNA: TGCAGCGTTGTGCAGGGACGTAACTATGGCTACACCTTC. Its protein product is CSVVQGRNYGYTF.

This clonotype has only a few counts. J is TRBJ2-7 and V is TRBV6-6, with unresolved D. Germline CDR1 reads MNHNY; CDR2 reads SVGAGI (reference sequence). Between the trimmed V and J ends, which lost 7 bases and 4 bases, there was a span of 14 bases. This CDR3 is built from 13 residues. The CDR3, as DNA: TGTGCCAGCAACGATTCGCCGAATTACGAGCAGTACTTC. Translation: CASNDSPNYEQYF.

The rearrangement uses TRBV3-1 and TRBJ1-1, with D possibly matching TRBD1 (5 bases). This CDR3 spans 13 amino acids. Trimming removed 1 base at V and 6 bases at J, with 9 bases between. Germline CDR1 and CDR2: LGHDT and YNNKEL (reference sequence). Written as DNA, the CDR3 is TGTGCCAGCAGCCAAGGGGCCAGGGCTGAAGCTTTCTTT. Translating it yields CASSQGARAEAFF.

The chain is built from TRBV10-2 and TRBJ1-2; possible D gene TRBD1, 5 bases. The CDR3 is 14 amino acids. The ends were cut back, 2 bases at V and 8 bases at J, with 15 bases in the middle. The V gene's germline CDR1 is WSHSY and CDR2 SAAADI. CDR3 DNA: TGCGCCAGCAGTGAGCCGGGGCTACTATACGGCTACACCTTC. As protein: CASSEPGLLYGYTF.

The gene calls are TRBV27 and TRBJ2-1; D might be TRBD1 or TRBD2, each matching 5 bases. The end of the DNA is better explained by TRBJ2-7, so the J call may be wrong. This CDR3 is built from 14 residues. Germline V lookup: CDR1 MNHEY, CDR2 SMNVEV (reference sequence). CDR3 residues: CASSWGLAHNEQYF. Here the CDR3 DNA reads TGTGCCAGCAGTTGGGGGTTGGCACACAATGAGCAGTACTTC.

The CDR3 coding sequence is TGTGCCATCAGTATGGACAGCGGTACCTACGAGCAGTACTTC. It specifies CAISMDSGTYEQYF. The gene calls are TRBV10-3 and TRBJ2-7, with a possible D match to TRBD1 (6 bases). Trimming took off 5 bases at V and 2 bases at J, with 13 bases between the two ends. CDR3 length: 14 residues. Germline V gene lookup returns CDR1 ENHRY and CDR2 SYGVKD.

This clonotype appeared a few times. This chain links TRBV3-1 with TRBJ2-7, with 7 bases aligning to TRBD1. V lost 1 base, J lost 3 bases, and 3 bases stayed unmatched. Per germline, CDR1 LGHDT and CDR2 YNNKEL (reference sequence). The CDR3 extends over 14 amino acids. The DNA of the CDR3 is TGTGCCAGCAGCCAAGCGGGACAGCTCTACGAGCAGTACTTC. Encoded protein: CASSQAGQLYEQYF.

The rearrangement links TRBV13 to TRBJ1-4, with D perhaps TRBD1 (6 bases). The CDR3 runs to 14 residues. Germline loops: CDR1 PRHDT, CDR2 FYEKMQ (reference sequence). V gave up 4 bases and J gave up 6 bases, with 12 bases separating them. The CDR3 sequence: CASSSGQLHEKLFF. CDR3 coding DNA: TGTGCCAGCAGCTCTGGACAGTTACATGAAAAACTGTTTTTT.

This chain links TRBV5-1 with TRBJ2-7; no definite D call. This CDR3 has 16 amino acids. V shed 9 bases and J shed 1 base, with 23 bases lying between them. Germline values: CDR1 SGHRS, CDR2 YFSETQ. As DNA, the CDR3 is TGCGCCAAATGGAATGGCGGAGCGCCGGGTTCCTACGAGCAGTACTTC. Translated, it gives CAKWNGGAPGSYEQYF. The variable domain in full, with the rest retrieved from reference TRBV5-1 and TRBJ2-7, is KAGVTQTPRYLIKTRGQQVTLSCSPISGHRSVSWYQQTPGQGLQFLFEYFSETQRNKGNFPGRFSGRQFSNSRSEMNVSTLELGDSALYLCAKWNGGAPGSYEQYFGPGTRLTVT.

A few counts support this clonotype. The rearrangement uses TRBV5-6 and TRBJ2-5; 7 bases match TRBD1. This CDR3 contains 15 residues. The germline CDR1 and CDR2 sequences are SGHDT and YYEEEE. V trimming: 4 bases; J trimming: 6 bases; junction bases outside the gene matches: 12. The CDR3 DNA follows: TGTGCCAGCAGCAACACTGTCGGGACAGTGCAGACCCAGTACTTC. Translating it yields CASSNTVGTVQTQYF.

This clonotype was detected only a few times. This chain links TRBV7-2 with TRBJ2-7; D remains unclear. CDR3 length: 12 amino acids. Trimming removed 4 bases at V and 7 bases at J, with 11 bases between. Germline assignment: CDR1 SGHTA and CDR2 FQGNSA. The CDR3 DNA sequence: TGTGCCAGCAGCTACCTGGGCCGGGAGCAGTACTTC. This codes for CASSYLGREQYF.

This chain uses TRBV4-3 with TRBJ2-6, with TRBD1 as a possible D gene (6 bases). Per germline, CDR1 LGHNA and CDR2 YSLEER. This CDR3 is built from 17 residues. V lost 1 base, J lost 1 base, and 11 bases lay in between. CDR3: CASSQVEDSSGANVLTF. The CDR3 DNA follows: TGCGCCAGCAGCCAAGTCGAGGACAGTTCTGGGGCCAACGTCCTGACTTTC.

In this sample, this clonotype turned up a few times. V usage is TRBV20-1 and J usage is TRBJ2-1; 7 nucleotides line up with TRBD2. The junction had 16 bases not matched to a gene; V was cut back by 5 bases and J by 6 bases. The CDR3 length is 16 residues. Per the germline V gene, CDR1 is DFQATT and CDR2 is SNEGSKA (reference sequence). The chain's CDR3 is CSARSDGGSNPNEQFF. Written as DNA, the CDR3 is TGCAGTGCTCGGTCAGATGGCGGGAGCAACCCCAATGAGCAGTTCTTC.

The rearrangement uses TRBV28 and TRBJ2-3; TRBD2 is a possible D gene (6 bases). The CDR3 spans 17 residues. The germline V gene has CDR1 MDHEN and CDR2 SYDVKM. V lost 5 bases to trimming and J lost 3 bases, with 21 bases between them. The CDR3 loop is CASSPAGTPKKTDTQYF. The CDR3 DNA is TGTGCCAGCAGTCCGGCCGGGACTCCCAAAAAAACAGATACGCAGTATTTT.

With regard to this clonotype: The junction differs from germline at one of its ends, possibly a read error. The V gene is TRBV15, the J gene TRBJ2-7, with D hard to call. In germline, CDR1 is LNHNV, CDR2 YYDKDF (reference sequence). The CDR3 covers 16 residues. Here the CDR3 reads CVTSRTLKALKGGQYF. The CDR3 DNA is TGTGTCACCAGCAGAACTTTGAAGGCGCTTAAGGGCGGGCAGTACTTC.

Here the CDR3 reads CAYRAISYEQYF. The CDR3 nucleotides read TGTGCCTACAGGGCGATCTCCTACGAGCAGTACTTC. The J gene is TRBJ2-5, the V gene TRBV30; D is possibly TRBD1 (6 bases). The last part of the DNA fits TRBJ2-7 better; the J call may be wrong. The CDR3 is 12 amino acids. From germline, CDR1 is GTSNPN and CDR2 SVGIG (reference sequence).

This chain uses TRBV20-1 with TRBJ2-5; the D gene could be TRBD1 or TRBD2 (5 bases each). The CDR3 is 14 residues long. Deletions cut 6 bases from V and 2 bases from J, with 16 bases between. Germline lookup yields CDR1 DFQATT and CDR2 SNEGSKA (reference sequence). The CDR3 sequence: CSAPGRAVQETQYF. CDR3 coding DNA: TGCAGTGCCCCGGGACGAGCGGTTCAAGAGACCCAGTACTTC.

V is TRBV7-2 and J is TRBJ2-3, with a possible D match to TRBD2 (5 bases). V lost 5 bases and J lost 2, with 11 bases in between. The length of the CDR3 is 14 residues. CDR1 is SGHTA and CDR2 is FQGNSA in the germline V gene. Here the CDR3 reads CASSLRLLTDTQYF. The CDR3 nucleotides read TGTGCCAGCAGCCTTCGACTACTCACAGATACGCAGTATTTT.

The rearrangement joins TRBV6-2 or TRBV6-3 to TRBJ2-1; D is undetermined. Germline assignment: CDR1 MNHEY and CDR2 SVGEGT. The CDR3 extends over 14 amino acids. Trimming removed 2 bases from V and 6 bases from J, with 11 bases in between. As DNA, the CDR3 is TGTGCCAGCAGTTACGCGCTAAGTGGCAATGAGCAGTTCTTC. Protein product: CASSYALSGNEQFF.